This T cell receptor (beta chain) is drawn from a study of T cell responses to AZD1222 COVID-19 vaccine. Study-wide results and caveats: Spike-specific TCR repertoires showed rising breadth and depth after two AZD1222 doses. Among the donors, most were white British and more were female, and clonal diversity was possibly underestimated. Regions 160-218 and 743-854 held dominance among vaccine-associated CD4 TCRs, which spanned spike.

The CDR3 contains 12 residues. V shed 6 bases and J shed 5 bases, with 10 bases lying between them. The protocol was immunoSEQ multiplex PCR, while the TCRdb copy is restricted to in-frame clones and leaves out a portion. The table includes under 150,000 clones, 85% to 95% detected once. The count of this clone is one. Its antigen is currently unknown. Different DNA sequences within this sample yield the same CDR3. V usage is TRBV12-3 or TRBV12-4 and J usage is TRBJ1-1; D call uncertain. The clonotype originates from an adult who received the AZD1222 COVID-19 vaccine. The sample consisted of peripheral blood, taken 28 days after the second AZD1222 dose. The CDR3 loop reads CASSLGVTEAFF. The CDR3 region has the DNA TGTGCCAGCAGCCTCGGGGTAACTGAAGCTTTCTTT.